This TCR beta chain emerged from a study of T cell responses to AZD1222 COVID-19 vaccine. Broader study findings: Most donors were white British and more were female, and clonal diversity was possibly underestimated. Scientists sampled the repertoires only once the peak T cell response had passed.

With regard to this clone: The antigen remains undetermined.

CDR1 and CDR2 (germline): SGHRS, YFSETQ. This CDR3 is 13 amino acids long. V lost 2 bases to trimming and J lost 4 bases, with 4 bases between them. TCRdb keeps only in-frame clones here, not all; method: immunoSEQ multiplex PCR. This repertoire shows 25,000 or so clones, around 86% found once; its top ten account for around a third. The chain combines TRBV5-1 with TRBJ1-6; D is unresolved. The origin of this receptor is an adult who received the AZD1222 COVID-19 vaccine. Sequenced material: peripheral blood, taken 28 days after the second AZD1222 dose. The CDR3 DNA sequence: TGCGCCAGCAGCTTTGAATATAATTCACCCCTCCACTTT. This gives the protein CASSFEYNSPLHF.